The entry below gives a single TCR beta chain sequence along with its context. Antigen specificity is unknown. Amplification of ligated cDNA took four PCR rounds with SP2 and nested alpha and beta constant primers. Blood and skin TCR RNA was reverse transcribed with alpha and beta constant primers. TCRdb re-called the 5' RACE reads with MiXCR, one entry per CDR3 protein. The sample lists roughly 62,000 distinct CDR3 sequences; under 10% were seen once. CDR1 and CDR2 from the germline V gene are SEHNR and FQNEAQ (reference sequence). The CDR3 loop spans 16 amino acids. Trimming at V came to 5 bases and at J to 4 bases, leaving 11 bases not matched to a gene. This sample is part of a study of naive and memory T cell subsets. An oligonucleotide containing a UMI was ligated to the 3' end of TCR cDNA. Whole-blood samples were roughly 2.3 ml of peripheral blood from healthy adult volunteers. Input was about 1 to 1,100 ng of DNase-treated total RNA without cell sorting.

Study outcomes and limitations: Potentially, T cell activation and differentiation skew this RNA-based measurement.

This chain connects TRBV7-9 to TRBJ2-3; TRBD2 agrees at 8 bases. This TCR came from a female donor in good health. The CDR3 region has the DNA TGTGCCAGCAGCCAGAGAGCGGGAGAGATGGCAGATACGCAGTATTTT. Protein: CASSQRAGEMADTQYF.